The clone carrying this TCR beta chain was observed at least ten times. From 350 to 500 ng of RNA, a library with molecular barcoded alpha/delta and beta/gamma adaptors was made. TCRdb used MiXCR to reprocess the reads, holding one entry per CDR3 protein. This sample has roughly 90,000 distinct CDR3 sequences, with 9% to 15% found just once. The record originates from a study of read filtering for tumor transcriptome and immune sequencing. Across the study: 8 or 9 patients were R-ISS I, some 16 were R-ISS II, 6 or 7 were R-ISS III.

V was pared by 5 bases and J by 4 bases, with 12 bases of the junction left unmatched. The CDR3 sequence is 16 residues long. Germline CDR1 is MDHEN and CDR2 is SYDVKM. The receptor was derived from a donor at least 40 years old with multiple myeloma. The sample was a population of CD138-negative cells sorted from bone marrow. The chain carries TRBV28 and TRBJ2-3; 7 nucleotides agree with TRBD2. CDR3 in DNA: TGTGCCAGCAGTACACTCAGCGGGGCGGGCCCAGATACGCAGTATTTT. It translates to CASSTLSGAGPDTQYF.